These 25 T cell receptor beta chains were sequenced from one sample in a study of blood T cells in healthy people across ages. The authors ran a second PCR of about 6 to 11 cycles using a sample-barcoded 5' primer and a J-beta primer mix. A single record per CDR3 protein comes from TCRdb applying MiXCR to the 5' RACE reads. The table lists more than 900,000 distinct CDR3 sequences, about 25% of them singletons. These data also featured in a second study, about T cells of mothers and their children.

Sequenced input: blood. Source of these receptors: a girl aged 2 to 10 in good health.

This clonotype was observed a few times. The chain is built from TRBV3-1 and TRBJ1-2; 7 bases are shared with TRBD1. Trimming took 0 bases from V and 12 from J; bases not matched to a gene: 10. The CDR3 covers 14 residues. Germline CDR1 is LGHDT and CDR2 is YNNKEL (reference sequence). In DNA, the CDR3 is TGTGCCAGCAGCCAAGACGCAGGGGGGATTCTTAACACCTTC. It encodes CASSQDAGGILNTF.

V is TRBV3-1 and J is TRBJ2-7, with a weak D call TRBD2 (5 bases). Germline V CDR1 and CDR2: LGHDT, YNNKEL (reference sequence). The CDR3 is 12 residues long. Trimming shortened V by 8 bases and J by 9 bases, and 17 bases separated the two germline ends. The CDR3 DNA is TGTGCCAGCCAGCGACGAGCGGACGGGCAGTACTTC. Translating gives CASQRRADGQYF.

In this sample, this clonotype turned up a few times. This chain connects TRBV7-6 to TRBJ2-5, with 8 bases lining up with TRBD1. CDR1 and CDR2 (germline): SGHVS, FNYEAQ. This CDR3 has 14 amino acids. Trimming cost V 5 bases and J 7 bases; bases outside gene matches: 9. The CDR3 sequence: CASSLGQGWGTQYF. CDR3 DNA sequence: TGTGCCAGCAGCCTCGGACAGGGTTGGGGGACCCAGTACTTC.

This chain joins TRBV20-1 and TRBJ2-1; D unresolved. The CDR3 is made up of 14 amino acids. Deletions cut 3 bases from V and 0 bases from J, with 9 bases between. Germline lookup yields CDR1 DFQATT and CDR2 SNEGSKA (reference sequence). The CDR3: CSARSLSSYNEQFF. The CDR3 nucleotides read TGCAGTGCTAGGTCCCTAAGCTCCTACAATGAGCAGTTCTTC.

The V gene is TRBV28, the J gene TRBJ2-5, with D hard to call. The ends were cut back, 2 bases at V and 2 bases at J, with 9 bases in the middle. Germline loops: CDR1 MDHEN, CDR2 SYDVKM. CDR3 length equals 14 residues. CDR3 DNA sequence: TGTGCCAGCAGTTTAGCAAGGGAACAAGAGACCCAGTACTTC. This codes for CASSLAREQETQYF.

The chain links TRBV9 to TRBJ1-2; tentatively, D is TRBD1 (5 bases). This CDR3 is 14 amino acids long. Trimming stripped 3 bases from V and 7 bases from J, with 16 bases between. CDR1 is SGDLS, CDR2 YYNGEE, per germline. The CDR3 sequence is CASSAGGALSGYTF. The DNA for the CDR3 is TGTGCCAGCAGCGCCGGTGGGGCCTTGTCTGGCTACACCTTC.

This CDR3 reads CASSPNRGKGYTF. In DNA, the CDR3 is TGTGCCAGCAGCCCCAACCGGGGTAAAGGCTACACCTTC. This rearrangement joins TRBV13 to TRBJ1-2, with unresolved D. Trimming removed 5 bases at V and 8 bases at J, with 15 bases between. This CDR3 has 13 residues. Germline V gene sequence: CDR1 PRHDT, CDR2 FYEKMQ (reference sequence).

The chain couples TRBV5-1 to TRBJ1-2, with D hard to call. The CDR3 has 13 amino acids. CDR1 SGHRS and CDR2 YFSETQ come from the germline V gene. The ends were cut back, 0 bases at V and 8 bases at J, with 11 bases in the middle. CDR3 bases: TGCGCCAGCAGCTTGGTCCCCTCTTCCGGCTACACCTTC. It specifies CASSLVPSSGYTF.

The rearrangement links TRBV20-1 to TRBJ1-6; 7 bases match TRBD1. Germline V CDR1 and CDR2: DFQATT, SNEGSKA (reference sequence). The CDR3 spans 12 residues. The CDR3 here is CIAGTVNSPLHF. The CDR3 DNA follows: TGCATCGCAGGGACAGTTAATTCACCCCTCCACTTT.

The chain couples TRBV4-1 to TRBJ2-3, with no clear D. CDR1 and CDR2 from the germline V gene are MGHRA and YSYEKL. The CDR3 has 16 residues. V lost 0 bases and J 0 bases, leaving 10 bases between the germline ends. CDR3 sequence (DNA): TGCGCCAGCAGCCAAGAAACACAGCCTAGCACAGATACGCAGTATTTT. This sequence encodes CASSQETQPSTDTQYF.

This clonotype has at least ten counts. The genes are TRBV4-1 and TRBJ1-1; tentatively, D is TRBD1 (5 bases). The germline V gene has CDR1 MGHRA and CDR2 YSYEKL. The CDR3 has 15 residues. V lost 4 bases and J 5 bases, leaving 17 bases between the germline ends. Written as DNA, the CDR3 is TGCGCCAGCAGCCCCAAGAACCGCGGGGGGACTGAAGCTTTCTTT. Amino acids: CASSPKNRGGTEAFF.

For the CDR3, the DNA is TGTGCCAGCGCGGTTAGGGCTGCCGATGAGCAGTTCTTC. Translating gives CASAVRAADEQFF. The rearrangement uses TRBV10-3 and TRBJ2-5; D is uncertain. The last part of the DNA fits TRBJ2-1 better; the J call may be wrong. The germline gives CDR1 ENHRY, CDR2 SYGVKD. This CDR3 region has 13 residues.

The rearrangement links TRBV5-1 to TRBJ2-6, with no clear D. Germline CDR1 reads SGHRS; CDR2 reads YFSETQ. The CDR3 sequence is 17 residues long. V lost 0 bases and J lost 4, with 14 bases in between. The CDR3 loop is CASSLDGPLAGANVLTF. In DNA form, the CDR3 reads TGCGCCAGCAGCTTGGACGGGCCGCTCGCGGGGGCCAACGTCCTGACTTTC. The whole variable domain, filled in from reference TRBV5-1 and TRBJ2-6, reads KAGVTQTPRYLIKTRGQQVTLSCSPISGHRSVSWYQQTPGQGLQFLFEYFSETQRNKGNFPGRFSGRQFSNSRSEMNVSTLELGDSALYLCASSLDGPLAGANVLTFGAGSRLTVL.

V gene TRBV7-9 combines with J gene TRBJ1-5; no reliable D call. Germline V lookup: CDR1 SEHNR, CDR2 FQNEAQ (reference sequence). The V end was cut by 5 bases, the J end by 3 bases, with 5 bases between. This CDR3 has 12 amino acids. CDR3 nucleotides: TGTGCCAGCAGCCCTATCAATCAGCCCCAGCATTTT. It codes for CASSPINQPQHF.

The gene calls are TRBV6-5 and TRBJ2-5, with D hard to call. The J call may be mistaken, given a closer DNA end match to TRBJ2-7. Germline V CDR1 and CDR2: MNHEY, SVGAGI. The CDR3 has 13 residues. In DNA, the CDR3 is TGTGCCAGCAGTTACATGGGTGGTGACGAGCAGTACTTC. Its translation is CASSYMGGDEQYF.

The chain recombines TRBV6-6 with TRBJ1-2, with D unclear. This CDR3 is 13 amino acids long. Trimming took off 3 bases at V and 6 bases at J, with 11 bases between the two ends. Germline CDR1 is MNHNY and CDR2 is SVGAGI (reference sequence). This chain's CDR3 is CASSYALGDGYTF. The CDR3 DNA reads TGTGCCAGCAGTTATGCTCTCGGGGATGGCTACACCTTC.

This sequence joins TRBV4-1 and TRBJ1-2; D not resolved. Trimming shortened V by 0 bases and J by 8 bases, and 7 bases separated the two germline ends. The CDR3 has 12 amino acids. CDR1 is MGHRA, CDR2 YSYEKL, per germline. CDR3: CASSQDHWGYTF. The DNA for the CDR3 is TGCGCCAGCAGCCAAGATCATTGGGGCTACACCTTC.

V is TRBV5-4 and J is TRBJ1-1, with D tentatively TRBD1 (5 bases). CDR1 SGHNT and CDR2 YYREEE come from the germline V gene (reference sequence). Trimming removed 3 bases at V and 1 base at J, with 19 bases between. The CDR3 contains 17 residues. In DNA, the CDR3 is TGTGCCAGCAGCTCGCGAGCGGGGGGGATTTGGAACACTGAAGCTTTCTTT. Translated, it gives CASSSRAGGIWNTEAFF.

This clonotype was seen a few times. The V and J genes are TRBV7-2 and TRBJ2-6; 7 bases align to TRBD1. CDR1 and CDR2 (germline): SGHTA, FQGNSA. Trimming removed 3 bases from V and 2 bases from J; junction bases left unmatched: 10. The CDR3 is 18 amino acids. The DNA for the CDR3 is TGTGCCAGCAGCTTTAAAACCCAGGGGGTGGCTGGGGCCAACGTCCTGACTTTC. Translated, it gives CASSFKTQGVAGANVLTF.

In its sample, this clonotype was seen a few times. The chain carries TRBV5-1 and TRBJ2-1; 7 positions agree with TRBD1. The CDR3 spans 14 residues. Unmatched junction bases numbered 4, after V lost 4 bases and J lost 3 bases. Germline-derived CDR1 and CDR2 are SGHRS and YFSETQ. CDR3 coding DNA: TGCGCCAGCAGCCATGGGACAGTCTACAATGAGCAGTTCTTC. Its protein product is CASSHGTVYNEQFF.

This clonotype was detected only a few times. This rearrangement joins TRBV7-9 to TRBJ1-1, with D perhaps matching TRBD1 (5 bases). V lost 4 bases and J 5 bases, leaving 11 bases between the germline ends. Germline CDR1 is SEHNR and CDR2 is FQNEAQ (reference sequence). The CDR3 is 13 residues long. This chain's CDR3 is CASSSIGGTEAFF. In DNA, the CDR3 is TGTGCCAGCAGCTCAATTGGGGGTACTGAAGCTTTCTTT.

A few counts support this clonotype. The chain joins TRBV20-1 to TRBJ1-1; a weak D match, TRBD1 (5 bases). V lost 3 bases, J lost 7 bases, and 18 bases lay in between. Germline values: CDR1 DFQATT, CDR2 SNEGSKA (reference sequence). This CDR3 is built from 14 residues. In nucleotides, the CDR3 is TGCAGTGCTAGCCGTCTCGGGGGGAGAGATGAAGCTTTCTTT. This translates into CSASRLGGRDEAFF.

V is TRBV6-1 and J is TRBJ1-3, with D perhaps matching TRBD1 (5 bases). Germline V gene sequence: CDR1 MNHNS, CDR2 SASEGT. V lost 4 bases and J lost 0, with 19 bases in between. This CDR3 spans 18 amino acids. The CDR3 protein is CASSVVEWDHFSGNTIYF. Written as DNA, the CDR3 is TGTGCCAGCAGTGTGGTTGAGTGGGACCATTTCTCTGGAAACACCATATATTTT.

This clonotype was observed a few times. V is TRBV4-2 and J is TRBJ2-1; the match to TRBD2 covers 11 bases. Trimming at V came to 4 bases and at J to 5 bases, leaving 7 bases not matched to a gene. This CDR3 region has 16 residues. From germline, CDR1 is LGHNA and CDR2 YNFKEQ. In DNA form, the CDR3 reads TGTGCCAGCAGCCCCGCCGGGACTAGCGGCGACAATGAGCAGTTCTTC. Translated: CASSPAGTSGDNEQFF.

The chain joins TRBV28 to TRBJ1-2; D may be TRBD1 (5 bases). The V end lost 3 bases, the J end lost 4 bases, and 9 bases lay between the germline ends. The CDR3 is made up of 13 amino acids. From germline, CDR1 is MDHEN and CDR2 SYDVKM. The chain's CDR3 is CASSLGPLYGYTF. The DNA for the CDR3 is TGTGCCAGCAGTTTGGGACCTCTCTATGGCTACACCTTC.